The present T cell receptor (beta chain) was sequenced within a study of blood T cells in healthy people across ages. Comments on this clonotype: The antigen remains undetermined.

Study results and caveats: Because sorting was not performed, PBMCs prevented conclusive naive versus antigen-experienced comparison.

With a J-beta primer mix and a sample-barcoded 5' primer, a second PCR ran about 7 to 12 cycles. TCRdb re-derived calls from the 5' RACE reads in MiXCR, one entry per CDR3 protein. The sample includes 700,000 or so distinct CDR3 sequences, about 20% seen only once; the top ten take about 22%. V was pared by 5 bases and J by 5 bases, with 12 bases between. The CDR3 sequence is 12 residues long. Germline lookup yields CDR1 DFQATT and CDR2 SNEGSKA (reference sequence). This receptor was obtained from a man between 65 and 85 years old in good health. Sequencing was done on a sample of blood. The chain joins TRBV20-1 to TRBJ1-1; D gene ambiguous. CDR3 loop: CSALGGRTEAFF. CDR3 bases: TGCAGTGCTTTGGGTGGGAGGACTGAAGCTTTCTTT.